These 10 T cell receptor beta chains came from one sample sequenced in a study of cytomegalovirus exposure and HLA in healthy donors. PCR involved 60 Vbeta and 13 Jbeta primers. TCRdb's copy holds only in-frame clones and misses some; the assay was immunoSEQ multiplex PCR. The profile shows about 110,000 clones, 15% of them singletons. What was sequenced was PBMCs. Receptors originate from a female donor in good health and CMV-seronegative.

V is TRBV10-1 and J is TRBJ2-4; D is undetermined. This CDR3 contains 11 residues. Germline CDR1 WNHNN, CDR2 SYGVQD (reference sequence). Trimming removed 2 bases at V and 9 bases at J, with 5 bases between. CDR3 amino acids: CASSELSIQYF. CDR3 in DNA: TGCGCCAGCAGTGAGCTCAGCATTCAGTACTTC.

This clone came up a few times. The J gene is TRBJ2-7, the V gene TRBV19, with TRBD1 as a possible D gene (5 bases). Trimming removed 3 bases from V and 1 base from J, with 10 bases in between. The germline V gene has CDR1 LNHDA and CDR2 SQIVND (reference sequence). The CDR3 sequence is 14 residues long. The CDR3 loop is CASSIVRGSYEQYF. The DNA for the CDR3 is TGTGCCAGTAGTATCGTTAGGGGATCCTACGAGCAGTACTTC. Full variable domain (remainder filled in from reference TRBV19 and TRBJ2-7): DGGITQSPKYLFRKEGQNVTLSCEQNLNHDAMYWYRQDPGQGLRLIYYSQIVNDFQKGDIAEGYSVSREKKESFPLTVTSAQKNPTAFYLCASSIVRGSYEQYFGPGTRLTVT.

The chain combines TRBV13 with TRBJ2-5; 11 positions match TRBD2. With V trimmed by 0 bases and J by 7 bases, 7 bases remained unmatched. The germline gives CDR1 PRHDT, CDR2 FYEKMQ (reference sequence). The CDR3 extends over 16 amino acids. The CDR3 sequence is CASSLGSGGAPGTQYF. The DNA of the CDR3 is TGTGCCAGCAGCTTAGGTAGCGGGGGGGCCCCGGGGACCCAGTACTTC.

The V and J genes are TRBV19 and TRBJ2-7; 10 bases fit TRBD1. CDR1 and CDR2 from the germline V gene are LNHDA and SQIVND (reference sequence). This CDR3 region has 14 residues. V gave up 5 bases and J gave up 6 bases; unmatched junction bases: 7. CDR3 protein: CASSAGTGVFEQYF. The CDR3 DNA reads as TGTGCCAGTAGTGCCGGGACAGGGGTCTTCGAGCAGTACTTC.

This chain uses TRBV6-5 with TRBJ1-1, with D unclear. V gave up 5 bases and J gave up 0 bases, with 13 bases separating them. Per germline, CDR1 MNHEY and CDR2 SVGAGI. The CDR3 runs 15 residues. The CDR3 DNA sequence: TGTGCCAGCAGTACCCTGAGGGCTATGAACACTGAAGCTTTCTTT. It codes for CASSTLRAMNTEAFF.

This clone was seen just once. J is TRBJ1-2 and V is TRBV28; D is perhaps TRBD1 (6 bases). Looked up from germline, CDR1 is MDHEN and CDR2 is SYDVKM. Between the trimmed V and J ends, which lost 3 bases and 8 bases, there was a span of 13 bases. The CDR3 has 13 residues. In nucleotides, the CDR3 is TGTGCCAGCAGTTTTACAGGGCTGCGCGGCTACACCTTC. Residues: CASSFTGLRGYTF.

The chain links TRBV30 to TRBJ2-5; 9 nucleotides line up with TRBD2. The CDR3 covers 13 residues. After removal of 3 bases from V and 2 bases from J, the junction contained 1 base not matched to a gene. Per germline, CDR1 GTSNPN and CDR2 SVGIG (reference sequence). In DNA form, the CDR3 reads TGTGCCTGGAGGACTAGCGGACAAGAGACCCAGTACTTC. This encodes CAWRTSGQETQYF.

This clone was seen only a few times. The identical CDR3 is also encoded by other nucleotide sequences in the sample. The rearrangement links TRBV4-1 to TRBJ2-7; the D gene is possibly TRBD1 (5 bases). CDR3 length equals 16 residues. V shed 0 bases and J shed 0 bases, with 12 bases lying between them. Germline V CDR1 and CDR2: MGHRA, YSYEKL. The CDR3 DNA follows: TGCGCCAGCAGCCAAGATAGAACAGGAAGCTCCTACGAGCAGTACTTC. Translating gives CASSQDRTGSSYEQYF.

This clone has a handful of counts. The chain uses TRBV28 and TRBJ1-3; D is perhaps TRBD1 (5 bases). Trimming took 1 base from V and 5 from J, leaving 15 bases between them. CDR3 length: 16 residues. The germline V gene encodes CDR1 MDHEN and CDR2 SYDVKM. In DNA, the CDR3 is TGTGCCAGCAGTTTATCTTTGGCGGGGACGCGAAACACCATATATTTT. This gives the protein CASSLSLAGTRNTIYF.

V and J are TRBV7-2 and TRBJ1-2, with 7 bases lining up with TRBD1. Germline V lookup: CDR1 SGHTA, CDR2 FQGNSA. V trimming: 0 bases; J trimming: 3 bases; junction bases outside the gene matches: 4. This CDR3 contains 15 residues. The CDR3 nucleotides read TGTGCCAGCAGCTTAGCCAGACAGGGATACTATGGCTACACCTTC. Its translation: CASSLARQGYYGYTF. Combining the CDR3 with reference TRBV7-2 and TRBJ1-2 gives the whole variable domain GAGVSQSPSNKVTEKGKDVELRCDPISGHTALYWYRQSLGQGLEFLIYFQGNSAPDKSGLPSDRFSAERTGGSVSTLTIQRTQQEDSAVYLCASSLARQGYYGYTFGSGTRLTVV.